The 8 T cell receptor beta chains given below trace back to one sample, sequenced in a study of T cell responses to AZD1222 COVID-19 vaccine. Produced via immunoSEQ multiplex PCR; TCRdb's table is partial and in-frame only. The sample lists 180,000 or so clones, around 94% occurring once. Here the sequenced sample was peripheral blood, taken on day 0 of AZD1222 vaccination. The receptors originated from an adult in good health.

V usage is TRBV29-1 and J usage is TRBJ2-7; D is possibly TRBD2 (5 bases). The CDR3 totals 13 residues. Germline V CDR1 and CDR2: SQVTM, ANQGSEA. Deletions cut 0 bases from V and 7 bases from J, with 13 bases between. The chain's CDR3 is CSVEEGRLREQYF. The CDR3 nucleotides are TGCAGCGTTGAAGAAGGCAGACTACGGGAGCAGTACTTC.

V is TRBV3-1 (or the pseudogene TRBV3-2) and J is TRBJ1-6; no firm D call. V shed 1 base and J shed 7 bases, with 8 bases lying between them. Per germline, CDR1 LGHDT and CDR2 YNNKEL (reference sequence). The CDR3 is 14 amino acids. The CDR3 nucleotides read TGTGCCAGCAGCCAAGTCGGCAGGAATTCACCCCTCCACTTT. Translating gives CASSQVGRNSPLHF.

This clone showed up just once. V usage is TRBV5-1 and J usage is TRBJ1-1; tentatively, D is TRBD1 (5 bases). Looked up from germline, CDR1 is SGHRS and CDR2 is YFSETQ. This CDR3 region has 14 residues. V lost 2 bases and J lost 3, with 11 bases in between. The DNA of the CDR3 is TGCGCCAGCAGCTTAGCCAGGGTGGACACTGAAGCTTTCTTT. It encodes CASSLARVDTEAFF.

The V and J genes are TRBV3-1 (or the pseudogene TRBV3-2) and TRBJ1-2, with no clear D. The CDR3 has 14 amino acids. V was cut by 5 bases and J by 7 bases, with 17 bases left in between. The germline V gene has CDR1 LGHDT and CDR2 YNNKEL (reference sequence). Here the CDR3 DNA reads TGTGCCAGCAGCTACGGCCTGCTAGGACGTGGCTACACCTTC. Its protein is CASSYGLLGRGYTF.

CDR3 residues: CASSQPGTGGGKYYGYTF. In nucleotides, the CDR3 is TGTGCCAGCAGTCAGCCCGGGACAGGGGGCGGCAAGTACTATGGCTACACCTTC. The chain joins TRBV6-6 to TRBJ1-2, with 12 positions matching TRBD1. V trimming: 5 bases; J trimming: 3 bases; junction bases outside the gene matches: 13. The CDR3 totals 18 residues. CDR1 MNHNY and CDR2 SVGAGI come from the germline V gene (reference sequence).

This rearrangement joins TRBV11-2 to TRBJ1-1; 9 bases match TRBD1. There are 14 residues in the CDR3. The germline V gene encodes CDR1 SGHAT and CDR2 FQNNGV. Losses at the gene ends were 3 bases for V and 5 bases for J; bases not matched to a gene: 4. CDR3 residues: CASSFKTGGTEAFF. CDR3 DNA: TGTGCCAGCAGCTTCAAGACAGGGGGAACTGAAGCTTTCTTT.

CDR3 sequence reads: CASSEGSEQFF. CDR3 in DNA: TGCGCCAGCAGTGAAGGGAGTGAGCAGTTCTTC. The chain joins TRBV10-2 to TRBJ2-1; D might be TRBD2 (5 bases). The CDR3 is 11 residues long. The germline gives CDR1 WSHSY, CDR2 SAAADI. V was clipped by 3 bases and J by 9 bases, with 6 bases between them.

The V call is TRBV27, the J call TRBJ1-5, with D tentatively TRBD1 (5 bases). This CDR3 has 16 amino acids. The germline CDR1 and CDR2 sequences are MNHEY and SMNVEV (reference sequence). Trimming cost V 5 bases and J 0 bases, with 14 bases left between them. The CDR3: CASSPQGLNSNQPQHF. Written as DNA, the CDR3 is TGTGCCAGCAGTCCCCAGGGACTGAATAGCAATCAGCCCCAGCATTTT.